A selection of T cell receptor beta chains follows, all from one sample in a study of cytomegalovirus exposure and HLA in healthy donors. Profiling relied on immunoSEQ multiplex PCR, and the TCRdb table lists in-frame clones only, not all of them. This sample has 170,000 or so clones; around 78% occur once, and the top ten carry about 2.9%. Sequencing input: PBMCs. These receptor sequences come from a woman in her forties or fifties in good health and CMV-seropositive. Each CDR3 is given with its conserved first and last residue. The order of the fields is D gene, clone size, V gene, J gene, CDR3 protein, CDR3 DNA. The D gene is left open where the match is weak. Clone size is stated in some rows and not others, as once, few, many or a class when expanded.

>TRBD2|NA|TRBV29-1|TRBJ2-1
CSATLAGVGGGEQFF
TGCAGCGCTACTTTAGCGGGAGTGGGAGGGGGTGAGCAGTTCTTC
>NA|NA|TRBV25-1|TRBJ1-6
CASRGFANSPLHF
TGTGCCAGTAGGGGTTTTGCGAATTCACCCCTCCACTTT
>NA|NA|TRBV2|TRBJ1-1
CASREQNTEAFF
TGTGCCAGCAGGGAACAGAACACTGAAGCTTTCTTT
>NA|NA|TRBV12-5|TRBJ1-6
CASALENGGAYNSPLHF
TGTGCTAGTGCCTTGGAAAATGGGGGGGCCTATAATTCACCCCTCCACTTT
>TRBD2|few|TRBV4-1|TRBJ2-1
CASSQDLAGGGYNEQFF
TGCGCCAGCAGCCAAGATCTAGCGGGAGGGGGTTACAATGAGCAGTTCTTC
>NA|NA|TRBV9|TRBJ1-4
CASSVAVAGANEKLFF
TGTGCCAGCAGCGTAGCTGTGGCGGGTGCTAATGAAAAACTGTTTTTT
>NA|NA|TRBV5-4|TRBJ1-1
CASSLAQGTTEAFF
TGTGCCAGCAGCTTGGCGCAGGGAACCACTGAAGCTTTCTTT
>NA|NA|TRBV28|TRBJ1-2
CASSSNPTVGGFGYTF
TGTGCCAGCAGTTCAAACCCCACCGTAGGGGGATTCGGCTACACCTTC
>NA|NA|TRBV7-2|TRBJ2-2
CASSSAANTGELFF
TGTGCCAGCAGCTCAGCCGCGAACACCGGGGAGCTGTTTTTT
>NA|NA|TRBV7-3|TRBJ2-7
CASSLRAGGEQYF
TGTGCCAGCAGCTTAAGAGCCGGGGGCGAGCAGTACTTC
>TRBD1|NA|TRBV29-1|TRBJ2-1
CSVLDRGLGHEQFF
TGCAGCGTCCTGGACAGGGGGTTGGGACATGAGCAGTTCTTC
>TRBD1|NA|TRBV10-3|TRBJ1-6
CAISEGTVFDPYNSPLHF
TGTGCCATCAGTGAGGGGACAGTCTTTGATCCCTATAATTCACCCCTCCACTTT
>TRBD1|once|TRBV19|TRBJ2-5
CASSISTGGETQYF
TGTGCCAGTAGTATAAGCACAGGGGGAGAGACCCAGTACTTC
>NA|NA|TRBV4-1|TRBJ2-3
CASSLRDLSTDTQYF
TGCGCCAGCAGCCTGCGGGACCTCTCCACAGATACGCAGTATTTT
>NA|NA|TRBV7-9|TRBJ1-1
CASSLTGSTEAFF
TGTGCCAGCAGCTTAACAGGGAGCACTGAAGCTTTCTTT
>TRBD2|NA|TRBV4-3|TRBJ2-7
CASSPSGGSSYEQYF
TGCGCCAGCAGCCCTAGCGGGGGGAGCTCCTACGAGCAGTACTTC
>TRBD1|NA|TRBV19|TRBJ1-2
CASSRGQGDYYGYTF
TGTGCCAGTAGTAGAGGACAGGGGGACTACTATGGCTACACCTTC
>NA|NA|TRBV7-9|TRBJ2-7
CASSLLLGPKEEQYF
TGTGCCAGCAGCTTGCTTTTGGGCCCAAAGGAAGAGCAGTACTTC
>NA|NA|TRBV27|TRBJ2-1
CASSFPPGNYNEQFF
TGTGCCAGCAGTTTCCCCCCCGGGAACTACAATGAGCAGTTCTTC
>NA|NA|TRBV30|TRBJ1-2
CAWTLTGTYGYTF
TGTGCCTGGACCCTCACGGGTACATATGGCTACACCTTC
>NA|NA|TRBV5-1|TRBJ2-5
CASSKTGHPLQETQYF
TGCGCCAGCAGCAAGACTGGACACCCGTTACAAGAGACCCAGTACTTC
>NA|once|TRBV27|TRBJ2-2
CASRHPGGSGELFF
TGTGCCAGCAGACACCCAGGGGGGTCCGGGGAGCTGTTTTTT
>TRBD2|NA|TRBV5-1|TRBJ2-1
CASSLLPGLEGEQFF
TGCGCCAGCAGCTTGCTTCCGGGACTAGAGGGTGAGCAGTTCTTC
>NA|NA|TRBV2|TRBJ2-2
CASSADSPNTGELFF
TGTGCCAGCAGTGCGGACAGTCCGAACACCGGGGAGCTGTTTTTT
>TRBD1|NA|TRBV5-1|TRBJ1-2
CASSLAAPQGLDGYTF
TGCGCCAGCAGCTTGGCTGCCCCACAGGGGCTAGACGGCTACACCTTC
>TRBD1|many|TRBV18|TRBJ2-5
CASSTTTDREETQYF
TGTGCCAGCTCAACGACTACGGACAGGGAGGAGACCCAGTACTTC
>TRBD1|NA|TRBV10-2|TRBJ1-1
CASSTGDPEAFF
TGCGCCAGCAGTACAGGGGACCCTGAAGCTTTCTTT
>NA|NA|TRBV30|TRBJ2-2
CAWQKSGVDTGELFF
TGTGCCTGGCAGAAATCAGGGGTGGACACCGGGGAGCTGTTTTTT
>TRBD1|few|TRBV7-2|TRBJ1-1
CASSLWTGGTNTEAFF
TGTGCCAGCAGCTTATGGACAGGGGGGACGAACACTGAAGCTTTCTTT
>TRBD1|NA|TRBV2|TRBJ1-5
CASTRQGGNQPQHF
TGTGCCAGCACCAGACAGGGGGGCAATCAGCCCCAGCATTTT
>TRBD1|NA|TRBV19|TRBJ2-7
CASSGDRSSYEQYF
TGTGCCAGTAGTGGGGACAGGAGCTCCTACGAGCAGTACTTC
>NA|NA|TRBV9|TRBJ1-3
CASSQSRGNTIYF
TGTGCCAGCAGCCAATCCCGGGGAAACACCATATATTTT
>NA|NA|TRBV5-1|TRBJ2-7
CASSTDTNTYEQYF
TGCGCCAGCAGCACGGACACAAACACCTACGAGCAGTACTTC
>NA|NA|TRBV11-3|TRBJ2-7
CASSLDAGPSYEQYF
TGTGCCAGCAGCTTAGATGCGGGACCCTCCTACGAGCAGTACTTC
>NA|NA|TRBV7-2|TRBJ1-1
CASSLRAQGIPEAFF
TGTGCCAGCAGCTTAAGAGCACAGGGTATCCCTGAAGCTTTCTTT
>NA|NA|TRBV11-2|TRBJ1-6
CASSLGPQNSPLHF
TGTGCCAGCAGCTTAGGCCCCCAGAATTCACCCCTCCACTTT
>NA|NA|TRBV28|TRBJ1-1
CASNRQGEAFF
TGTGCCAGCAACCGACAAGGTGAAGCTTTCTTT
>TRBD2|NA|TRBV15|TRBJ2-7
CATSPRTSGSYEQYF
TGTGCCACCAGCCCACGGACTAGCGGGAGTTACGAGCAGTACTTC
>NA|NA|TRBV5-6|TRBJ2-3
CASSYQREFSFTDTQYF
TGTGCCAGCAGCTATCAACGGGAGTTTTCCTTCACAGATACGCAGTATTTT
>TRBD2|NA|TRBV30|TRBJ2-6
CAWRTAGAAGANGLTF
TGTGCCTGGAGGACAGCGGGGGCGGCTGGGGCCAACGGCCTGACTTTC
>NA|few|TRBV5-1|TRBJ2-6
CASSFSIDFSLLGANGLTF
TGCGCCAGCAGCTTTTCCATCGATTTCAGCCTGTTAGGGGCCAACGGCCTGACTTTC
>TRBD1|few|TRBV27|TRBJ2-7
CASSIRTGYEQYF
TGTGCCAGCAGTATCCGGACAGGCTACGAGCAGTACTTC
>NA|NA|TRBV6-5|TRBJ2-2
CASSSNTGELFF
TGTGCCAGCAGTTCTAACACCGGGGAGCTGTTTTTT
>NA|NA|TRBV6-1|TRBJ1-5
CASSERGSNQPQHF
TGTGCCAGCAGTGAACGGGGAAGCAATCAGCCCCAGCATTTT
>NA|NA|TRBV7-9|TRBJ2-3
CASSPVRDTQYF
TGTGCCAGCAGCCCAGTGAGGGATACGCAGTATTTT
>NA|NA|TRBV7-9|TRBJ2-2
CASSPRGSTNTGELFF
TGTGCCAGCAGCCCCCGAGGGAGTACGAACACCGGGGAGCTGTTTTTT
>NA|NA|TRBV30|TRBJ2-2
CAWSRFPAGELFF
TGTGCCTGGAGTCGTTTCCCGGCCGGGGAGCTGTTTTTT
>TRBD2|NA|TRBV15|TRBJ2-2
CATSSRGLAGELFF
TGTGCCACCAGCAGTCGGGGACTAGCCGGGGAGCTGTTTTTT
>NA|NA|TRBV11-3|TRBJ1-6
CASSFSGGNSPLHF
TGTGCCAGCAGCTTTAGCGGGGGGAATTCACCCCTCCACTTT